The present TCR beta chain was sequenced within a study of beta chain features in type 1 diabetes. Across the whole study: Patients looked much like healthy donors when it came to age, gender and cell yields.

V lost 5 bases and J 1 base, leaving 8 bases between the germline ends. CDR3 size: 13 residues. Germline V gene data show CDR1 as MNHEY and CDR2 as SVGAGI. Isolated RNA was reverse transcribed in full, so expressed TCRB transcripts were sequenced. Clones were sequenced by immunoSEQ multiplex PCR, and TCRdb holds only the in-frame ones, with some missing. This table holds roughly 300,000 clones, roughly 8% found once. Sequenced input: central memory CD4+ T cells from blood. The receptor comes from a woman aged 18-30 years in good health. The V call is TRBV6-5, the J call TRBJ1-1; unclear D gene. The CDR3 protein is CASSEPWNTEAFF. In nucleotides, the CDR3 is TGTGCCAGCAGTGAACCCTGGAACACTGAAGCTTTCTTT.